The next 32 T cell receptor beta chains were all read from a single sample in a study of T cell responses to AZD1222 COVID-19 vaccine. Measured with immunoSEQ multiplex PCR; TCRdb has only the in-frame clones, and not every one. The sample has about 160,000 clones, approximately 87% seen once. Sequencing was performed on peripheral blood, taken 28 days after the second AZD1222 dose. Receptors originate from an adult who received the AZD1222 COVID-19 vaccine.

The rearrangement links TRBV7-9 to TRBJ1-1; D is possibly TRBD1 (5 bases). CDR3 size: 17 residues. Germline CDR1 is SEHNR and CDR2 is FQNEAQ (reference sequence). The ends were cut back, 6 bases at V and 3 bases at J, with 23 bases in the middle. The CDR3 DNA reads TGTGCCAGCAGGCTGGCGGATGGGGGATATGGGCACACTGAAGCTTTCTTT. It yields the protein CASRLADGGYGHTEAFF.

The chain joins TRBV4-1 to TRBJ1-1; D uncertain. Trimming left V 4 bases short and J 3 bases short, with 9 bases between. The germline gives CDR1 MGHRA, CDR2 YSYEKL. This CDR3 has 13 amino acids. The CDR3 loop is CASSRTDYTEAFF. The CDR3 DNA reads TGCGCCAGCAGCCGGACCGACTACACTGAAGCTTTCTTT.

This clone has only a few counts. The chain joins TRBV7-8 to TRBJ2-1; no clear D. V was trimmed by 0 bases and J by 3 bases, leaving 9 bases between them. The CDR3 extends over 15 amino acids. The germline V gene has CDR1 SGHVS and CDR2 FQNEAQ. This CDR3 is CASSLASRNYNEQFF. The CDR3, as DNA: TGTGCCAGCAGCTTAGCTAGTCGCAACTACAATGAGCAGTTCTTC.

This sequence joins TRBV6-5 and TRBJ1-3; D is unclear. The ends were cut back, 4 bases at V and 0 bases at J, with 4 bases in the middle. Germline V gene sequence: CDR1 MNHEY, CDR2 SVGAGI. The CDR3 runs to 13 residues. The CDR3 DNA sequence: TGTGCCAGCAGTTTGGTCTCTGGAAACACCATATATTTT. Residues: CASSLVSGNTIYF.

There are a few counts of this clone. The rearrangement uses TRBV4-2 and TRBJ1-1; no firm D call. V lost 0 bases, J lost 3 bases, and 14 bases lay in between. This CDR3 has 16 amino acids. The germline V gene has CDR1 LGHNA and CDR2 YNFKEQ. For the CDR3, the DNA is TGTGCCAGCAGCCAAGACTTTCCGGGTGCCCACACTGAAGCTTTCTTT. Amino acid sequence: CASSQDFPGAHTEAFF.

This clone was detected once. This chain connects TRBV5-1 to TRBJ1-1, with D possibly matching TRBD1 (5 bases). The CDR3 consists of 12 residues. Germline V CDR1 and CDR2: SGHRS, YFSETQ. Trimming stripped 6 bases from V and 1 base from J, with 7 bases between. This chain's CDR3 is CASNQGNTEAFF. The DNA of the CDR3 is TGCGCCAGCAACCAGGGGAACACTGAAGCTTTCTTT. Full variable domain (missing parts from reference TRBV5-1 and TRBJ1-1): KAGVTQTPRYLIKTRGQQVTLSCSPISGHRSVSWYQQTPGQGLQFLFEYFSETQRNKGNFPGRFSGRQFSNSRSEMNVSTLELGDSALYLCASNQGNTEAFFGQGTRLTVV.

The J gene is TRBJ1-6, the V gene TRBV6-1; D gene unclear. Trimming stripped 5 bases from V and 11 bases from J, with 16 bases between. Germline V gene data show CDR1 as MNHNS and CDR2 as SASEGT. The length of the CDR3 is 14 residues. CDR3 region: CASSPPDSHPPLHF. Here the CDR3 DNA reads TGTGCCAGCAGTCCGCCCGATAGTCATCCACCCCTCCACTTT.

The chain recombines TRBV27 with TRBJ2-2; D may be TRBD1 or TRBD2 (5 bases each). The CDR3 spans 13 residues. Trimming took off 8 bases at V and 4 bases at J, with 11 bases between the two ends. Germline loops: CDR1 MNHEY, CDR2 SMNVEV (reference sequence). In DNA form, the CDR3 reads TGTGCCAGCCGGGTTGGGGGCACCGGGGAGCTGTTTTTT. Translating gives CASRVGGTGELFF.

The J gene is TRBJ2-5, the V gene TRBV4-1, with D perhaps matching TRBD2 (6 bases). The V gene's germline CDR1 is MGHRA and CDR2 YSYEKL. There are 17 residues in the CDR3. The germline V and J ends were trimmed by 0 bases and 5 bases, with 19 bases remaining between them. DNA for the CDR3: TGCGCCAGCAGCCAAGATTCCCCCCGGGGGATATGCGAGACCCAGTACTTC. The encoded protein is CASSQDSPRGICETQYF.

The CDR3 DNA reads TGTGCCAGCAGTGGGCTCGAACTCTATGGCTACACCTTC. Amino acids: CASSGLELYGYTF. The chain has TRBV25-1 and TRBJ1-2; no clear D. The CDR3 runs 13 residues. V lost 4 bases and J 4 bases, leaving 10 bases between the germline ends. Germline V gene lookup returns CDR1 MGHDK and CDR2 SYGVNS.

V is TRBV4-1 and J is TRBJ2-1; 7 positions agree with TRBD1. Germline trimming cut 4 bases from V and 0 bases from J; bases unmatched to any gene: 0. CDR1 and CDR2 (germline): MGHRA, YSYEKL. The CDR3 runs to 14 residues. The CDR3 nucleotides read TGCGCCAGCAGCCGGGACAGCTCCTACAATGAGCAGTTCTTC. Its translation is CASSRDSSYNEQFF.

The gene calls are TRBV18 and TRBJ1-2; D unclear. Germline CDR1 and CDR2: KGHSH and LQKENI. Trimming took 3 bases from V and 6 from J, leaving 5 bases between them. The CDR3 runs to 11 residues. The chain's CDR3 is CASSPFDGYTF. The CDR3 DNA is TGTGCCAGCTCACCGTTTGATGGCTACACCTTC.

J is TRBJ2-4 and V is TRBV3-1 (or the pseudogene TRBV3-2), with TRBD2 identical over 11 bases. V was pared by 1 base and J by 1 base, with 9 bases of the junction left unmatched. The CDR3 has 19 amino acids. CDR1 is LGHDT, CDR2 YNNKEL, per germline (reference sequence). This CDR3 reads CASSQVWLAGGRAKNIQYF. CDR3 nucleotides: TGTGCCAGCAGCCAAGTTTGGCTAGCGGGGGGTCGGGCCAAAAACATTCAGTACTTC.

This chain connects TRBV15 to TRBJ1-4, with D possibly matching TRBD1 (5 bases). Germline V lookup: CDR1 LNHNV, CDR2 YYDKDF (reference sequence). Trimming pared 1 base from V and 5 bases from J, leaving 11 bases between. This CDR3 is built from 15 residues. CDR3 in amino acids: CATSRGSGANEKLFF. In DNA form, the CDR3 reads TGTGCCACCAGCAGAGGCTCCGGGGCAAATGAAAAACTGTTTTTT.

This chain uses TRBV12-5 with TRBJ1-2; maybe TRBD1 (5 bases). Trimming removed 4 bases from V and 5 bases from J, with 14 bases in between. The germline CDR1 and CDR2 sequences are LGHNT and FRNRAP. The length of the CDR3 is 14 residues. CDR3 coding DNA: TGTGCTAGTGGTTCGCAACGGGGGGAATATGGCTACACCTTC. Its translation is CASGSQRGEYGYTF. Full variable domain (outside the CDR3, taken from reference TRBV12-5 and TRBJ1-2): DARVTQTPRHKVTEMGQEVTMRCQPILGHNTVFWYRQTMMQGLELLAYFRNRAPLDDSGMPKDRFSAEMPDATLATLKIQPSEPRDSAVYFCASGSQRGEYGYTFGSGTRLTVV.

The V and J genes are TRBV13 and TRBJ1-2; possibly TRBD1 for D (5 bases). Germline CDR1 and CDR2: PRHDT and FYEKMQ (reference sequence). V gave up 5 bases and J gave up 3 bases, with 16 bases separating them. The CDR3 has 15 residues. The CDR3 region has the DNA TGTGCCAGCAGCAAAAAGGCCGGGACCCACTATGGCTACACCTTC. Translated, it gives CASSKKAGTHYGYTF.

The J gene is TRBJ1-5, the V gene TRBV5-6; D is possibly TRBD1 (5 bases). Germline V lookup: CDR1 SGHDT, CDR2 YYEEEE. This CDR3 contains 14 residues. Deletions cut 2 bases from V and 1 base from J, with 7 bases between. The CDR3 region has the DNA TGTGCCAGCAGCTTCCGGGACAGCAATCAGCCCCAGCATTTT. Translated: CASSFRDSNQPQHF.

The chain combines TRBV6-6 with TRBJ2-7; D not certain. CDR1 MNHNY and CDR2 SVGAGI come from the germline V gene (reference sequence). This CDR3 is 14 amino acids long. V lost 3 bases, J lost 1 base, and 10 bases lay in between. The DNA of the CDR3 is TGTGCCAGCAGTTATGGCAGAGGTTCCTACGAGCAGTACTTC. The encoded protein is CASSYGRGSYEQYF.

This chain joins TRBV19 and TRBJ2-4, with a tentative D call TRBD2 (6 bases). CDR3 length: 13 residues. CDR1 is LNHDA and CDR2 is SQIVND in the germline V gene (reference sequence). Deletions cut 3 bases from V and 8 bases from J, with 11 bases between. The CDR3 DNA reads TGTGCCAGTAGTATCGTAGGGGAGGACATTCAGTACTTC. Amino acid sequence: CASSIVGEDIQYF.

The genes are TRBV7-2 and TRBJ2-7, with unresolved D. The CDR3 runs to 15 residues. Germline V CDR1 and CDR2: SGHTA, FQGNSA. The V and J ends lost 2 bases and 2 bases respectively, with 13 bases between them. This CDR3 reads CASSLTVDAPYEQYF. As DNA, the CDR3 is TGTGCCAGCAGCTTAACGGTAGATGCCCCCTACGAGCAGTACTTC.

The chain joins TRBV7-2 to TRBJ2-2, with 7 nucleotides matching TRBD1. CDR1 is SGHTA, CDR2 FQGNSA, per germline. The CDR3 consists of 15 residues. Trimming cost V 4 bases and J 8 bases; bases outside gene matches: 10. The CDR3 is CASSSLGDRGGELFF. For the CDR3, the DNA is TGTGCCAGCAGCTCCCTAGGGGACAGAGGTGGGGAGCTGTTTTTT.

This chain joins TRBV30 and TRBJ2-7; D not certain. The V gene's germline CDR1 is GTSNPN and CDR2 SVGIG (reference sequence). With 2 bases removed from V and 3 bases from J, the gap between germline ends came to 8 bases. The CDR3 contains 12 residues. CDR3 sequence reads: CAWSYINYEQYF. In nucleotides, the CDR3 is TGTGCCTGGAGTTATATAAACTACGAGCAGTACTTC.

The chain combines TRBV7-6 with TRBJ1-5; tentative D call: TRBD1 (6 bases). The CDR3 loop spans 12 amino acids. From germline, CDR1 is SGHVS and CDR2 FNYEAQ. The ends were cut back, 1 base at V and 10 bases at J, with 8 bases in the middle. CDR3 region: CASSLGGGPQHF. The DNA for the CDR3 is TGTGCCAGCAGCTTAGGCGGGGGCCCCCAGCATTTT.

The rearrangement links TRBV29-1 to TRBJ1-2; no reliable D call. The CDR3 length is 14 residues. V shed 0 bases and J shed 0 bases, with 8 bases lying between them. The germline V gene has CDR1 SQVTM and CDR2 ANQGSEA. DNA of the CDR3: TGCAGCGTTGAAGATCGAGGTGCTAACTATGGCTACACCTTC. This sequence encodes CSVEDRGANYGYTF.

The chain has TRBV5-1 and TRBJ1-6, with TRBD1 matching 9 bases. Germline assignment: CDR1 SGHRS and CDR2 YFSETQ. The CDR3 sequence is 13 residues long. Germline trimming cut 3 bases from V and 9 bases from J; bases unmatched to any gene: 1. Written as DNA, the CDR3 is TGCGCCAGCAGCTCGGACAGGGGTTCACCCCTCCACTTT. Its protein is CASSSDRGSPLHF.

The chain uses TRBV6-2 or TRBV6-3 and TRBJ2-7, with a tentative D call TRBD2 (6 bases). The germline CDR1 and CDR2 sequences are MNHEY and SVGEGT. V lost 6 bases, J lost 3 bases, and 18 bases lay in between. The CDR3 sequence is 15 residues long. The CDR3 loop is CASSQQLAGSYEQYF. Here the CDR3 DNA reads TGTGCCAGCAGCCAACAATTGGCGGGGAGCTACGAGCAGTACTTC.

In its sample, this clone was seen once. The chain uses TRBV7-9 and TRBJ2-7, with unresolved D. Looked up from germline, CDR1 is SEHNR and CDR2 is FQNEAQ (reference sequence). The CDR3 spans 13 residues. Trimming cost V 1 base and J 0 bases, with 4 bases left between them. The CDR3 reads CASSLVASYEQYF. The CDR3 DNA reads as TGTGCCAGCAGCTTAGTCGCCTCCTACGAGCAGTACTTC.

This chain connects TRBV5-6 to TRBJ2-7, with D possibly being TRBD1 (6 bases). There are 14 residues in the CDR3. CDR1 SGHDT and CDR2 YYEEEE come from the germline V gene. V was clipped by 7 bases and J by 2 bases, with 16 bases between them. The CDR3 DNA reads TGTGCCAGCCACCCCCTTCCAGGGGCCTACGAGCAGTACTTC. Amino acids: CASHPLPGAYEQYF. The variable domain in full, completed from reference TRBV5-6 and TRBJ2-7, reads DAGVTQSPTHLIKTRGQQVTLRCSPKSGHDTVSWYQQALGQGPQFIFQYYEEEERQRGNFPDRFSGHQFPNYSSELNVNALLLGDSALYLCASHPLPGAYEQYFGPGTRLTVT.

V usage is TRBV7-8 and J usage is TRBJ1-4; the D is unclear. The germline CDR1 and CDR2 sequences are SGHVS and FQNEAQ. The CDR3 consists of 10 residues. Trimming stripped 2 bases from V and 14 bases from J, with 6 bases between. The CDR3 loop is CASSLKALFF. The CDR3 DNA reads TGTGCCAGCAGCTTAAAGGCTCTGTTTTTT.

The chain joins TRBV30 to TRBJ1-2; D remains ambiguous. Germline V lookup: CDR1 GTSNPN, CDR2 SVGIG (reference sequence). The CDR3 consists of 11 residues. The germline V and J ends were trimmed by 6 bases and 10 bases, with 15 bases remaining between them. Here the CDR3 DNA reads TGTGCCTGCTCTCGGGGTGGGGACTACACCTTC. The encoded protein is CACSRGGDYTF.

The rearrangement joins TRBV7-9 to TRBJ2-7; the D gene could be TRBD1 or TRBD2 (5 bases each). The ends were cut back, 4 bases at V and 3 bases at J, with 16 bases in the middle. CDR1 is SEHNR, CDR2 FQNEAQ, per germline (reference sequence). CDR3 length: 15 residues. The CDR3 sequence: CASSWKPGPNYEQYF. In DNA, the CDR3 is TGTGCCAGCAGCTGGAAACCGGGACCTAACTACGAGCAGTACTTC.

This clone has only one observation. This chain links TRBV5-1 with TRBJ1-2; D might be TRBD1 (5 bases). From germline, CDR1 is SGHRS and CDR2 YFSETQ. The length of the CDR3 is 18 residues. With 4 bases removed from V and 2 bases from J, the gap between germline ends came to 24 bases. The CDR3 loop is CASSPSGASNNRNYGYTF. Here the CDR3 DNA reads TGCGCCAGCAGCCCCTCCGGGGCCAGTAACAATAGAAACTATGGCTACACCTTC.